This T cell receptor (beta chain) was recorded in a study of blood T cell repertoires in COVID-19 (dated by TCRdb to about 2020). For the wider study: The collaborator samples originated in the United States, Italy and Spain and spanned the acute and convalescent phases of COVID-19. The prospective study material was composed of cDNA or gDNA derived from T cells, B-cell-depleted T cells, or PBMCs. The dataset comprised deeply sampled blood TCRbeta repertoires from subjects exposed to, actively infected with, or recovered from COVID-19. A freely available public database, intended as a resource for researchers studying the immune response to SARS-CoV-2, is where the repertoires were released. The samples were drawn from the first 160 participants of the ongoing ImmuneRACE study and from under 1,500 subjects provided by 6 global collaborators. The sample metadata nearly always contained a de-identified subject ID, COVID-19 status, age in years and sex. Where HLA class I and class II types were available, the types were taken from metadata supplied by the sample provider, not from assay-based typing. General study outcomes and caveats: The amount of clinical and demographic metadata varied by source and participant and was provided uncurated.

Enrolling through a virtual design, the prospective study's participants ranged in age from roughly 18 to 100 years and lived across roughly 24 United States geographic areas. In the prospective study, participants were assigned to cohorts based on the clinical history participants reported in a screening survey and a study questionnaire. For ImmuneRACE Cohort 3, a participant was defined as recovered based on two consecutive negative NP/OP PCR tests, clearance by a healthcare professional, or resolution of symptoms. In the prospective study, mobile phlebotomists collected whole blood, serum and a nasopharyngeal or oropharyngeal swab from each participant. Over a roughly 2-month period, participants in the prospective study had the option of providing additional blood draws and questionnaires. Before DNA extraction, prospective study blood samples were shipped either frozen or at room temperature.

The CDR3 runs 14 amino acids, cysteine and phenylalanine included. Only the CDR3 region is kept as DNA, spanning 42 bases read in frame from base 1. Taken from the germline V gene, the CDR1 and CDR2 loops are SGDLS and YYNGEE. V is pruned by 3 bases and J by 3 bases, leaving 2 bases of the junction without a gene match. Turning to this clone: Its antigen target is currently unknown. No quality values exist for individual bases; no much larger clone is one base distant.

TCRbeta CDR3 regions were amplified from genomic DNA using the immunoSEQ Assay, a bias-controlled multiplex PCR. The original pipeline was this. The number of nucleated cells in each sample was estimated from the amplification of reference gene primers within the assay. To quantify the absolute abundance of each unique TCRbeta CDR3 rearrangement, sequence reads were collapsed and filtered. For each sample, productive Simpson clonality was calculated as the square root of Simpson's diversity index across productive rearrangements. Drawn from immuneACCESS, this table holds only the in-frame rearrangements with V and J called that TCRdb kept. Clones are partly lost; checked studies trace under half to an unresolved V gene and leave the rest unexplained. V and J calls and clone size are as listed in that table; D and trimming were resolved from the DNA. This sample has about 160,000 clones in its table, and more than 65% of those were observed once. In total, the top ten clones hold 15% to 20% of the sample.

The chain employs TRBV9 and TRBJ2-4, and 8 junctional nucleotides match TRBD2. This clonotype was sampled from a man aged 55 to 70 who had recovered from COVID-19. Sequencing input: PBMCs or T cells enriched from blood (not recorded which). The CDR3 loop reads CASSAGLGKNIQYF. The DNA sequence is as follows: TGTGCCAGCAGCGCGGGACTAGGCAAAAACATTCAGTACTTC.